This T cell receptor (beta chain) comes out of a study of blood T cell repertoires in COVID-19. Study as a whole: Specimens from acute and convalescent COVID-19 originated in the United States, Italy and Spain. T cells, B-cell-depleted T cells, or PBMCs supplied cDNA or gDNA.

Germline loops: CDR1 SEHNR, CDR2 FQNEAQ (reference sequence). Losses at the gene ends were 5 bases for V and 7 bases for J; bases not matched to a gene: 2. The CDR3 runs 13 residues. In the original processing: The authors estimated nucleated cell counts from reference gene primer amplification. The repertoire was sequenced with immunoSEQ multiplex PCR; TCRdb's copy has only in-frame clones and lacks some. That table is the source of V, J and clone size, and D and trimming were worked out from the DNA. The sample has 62,000 or so clones; approximately 89% are singletons. The J gene is TRBJ2-2, the V gene TRBV7-9; 9 positions match TRBD1. This clonotype was obtained from a human donor in a cohort sampled during active COVID-19. The sequencing sample was made of peripheral blood. The CDR3 DNA follows: TGTGCCAGCAGCGGACAGGGGCTCGGGGAGCTGTTTTTT. Translation: CASSGQGLGELFF.